These 10 T cell receptor beta chains originate from one sample sequenced in a study of blood T cell repertoires in COVID-19. TCRdb keeps only in-frame clones here, not all; method: immunoSEQ multiplex PCR. The profile shows 100,000 to 150,000 clones, approximately 80% of them singletons. Sequencing was performed on peripheral blood. These receptors were taken from a woman aged 45-60 years with acute or convalescent COVID-19.

J is TRBJ2-1 and V is TRBV2; TRBD1 is a possible D gene (7 bases). The V and J ends lost 6 bases and 16 bases respectively, with 16 bases between them. From germline, CDR1 is SNHLY and CDR2 FYNNEI. There are 11 residues in the CDR3. The CDR3 DNA reads as TGTGCCAGCAGCGCGGGACAGTTAATCTTCTTC. Its translation: CASSAGQLIFF.

The rearrangement uses TRBV19 and TRBJ2-3; D not resolved. Germline CDR1 reads LNHDA; CDR2 reads SQIVND (reference sequence). The CDR3 runs to 15 residues. Trimming pared 7 bases from V and 1 base from J, leaving 15 bases between. Written as DNA, the CDR3 is TGTGCCAGTACCCATCCCAGCGCAGGCACAGATACGCAGTATTTT. Translating it yields CASTHPSAGTDTQYF.

The table lists this clone with a count of one. This chain joins TRBV3-1 (or the pseudogene TRBV3-2) and TRBJ1-1, with 7 bases lining up with TRBD1. This CDR3 is built from 14 residues. Germline trimming cut 2 bases from V and 1 base from J; bases unmatched to any gene: 1. CDR1 is LGHDT and CDR2 is YNNKEL in the germline V gene (reference sequence). CDR3 amino acids: CASSQRGQNTEAFF. The CDR3 region has the DNA TGTGCCAGCAGCCAAAGGGGGCAGAACACTGAAGCTTTCTTT.

This clone was observed once. The gene calls are TRBV5-4 and TRBJ1-4, with a possible D match to TRBD1 (5 bases). The CDR3 runs to 16 residues. Germline V lookup: CDR1 SGHNT, CDR2 YYREEE (reference sequence). The ends were cut back, 5 bases at V and 0 bases at J, with 14 bases in the middle. Here the CDR3 DNA reads TGTGCCAGCAGTTCGGGGGGAAGAGCAACTAATGAAAAACTGTTTTTT. Its translation is CASSSGGRATNEKLFF.

The rearrangement uses TRBV2 and TRBJ1-3; weak D call: TRBD1 (5 bases). The CDR3 consists of 14 residues. Germline V gene sequence: CDR1 SNHLY, CDR2 FYNNEI. V was shortened by 5 bases and J by 4 bases, with 12 bases between the two germline ends. The DNA for the CDR3 is TGTGCCAGCAGTCCCCAGGGCCCAGGAAACACCATATATTTT. Its translation is CASSPQGPGNTIYF.

This clone was seen more than once but under ten times. CDR3 DNA sequence: TGTGCCAGCAGTTTGAATTGGGCGGATACGCAGTATTTT. Translation: CASSLNWADTQYF. The chain links TRBV28 to TRBJ2-3; no clear D gene. The germline V gene encodes CDR1 MDHEN and CDR2 SYDVKM. Trimming left V 3 bases short and J 6 bases short, with 10 bases between. There are 13 residues in the CDR3.

The chain recombines TRBV28 with TRBJ1-2; D is ambiguous. V was trimmed by 3 bases and J by 4 bases, leaving 9 bases between them. Germline V lookup: CDR1 MDHEN, CDR2 SYDVKM. This CDR3 is built from 13 residues. The CDR3 region is CASSLPRLYGYTF. The DNA for the CDR3 is TGTGCCAGCAGTTTGCCCCGACTCTATGGCTACACCTTC.

This sequence joins TRBV7-2 and TRBJ2-1; possibly TRBD1 for D (6 bases). The CDR3 has 14 residues. Looked up from germline, CDR1 is SGHTA and CDR2 is FQGNSA. V was shortened by 0 bases and J by 9 bases, with 12 bases between the two germline ends. CDR3 bases: TGTGCCAGCAGCTTAGCGGGGGCACTAGGTGAGCAGTTCTTC. As protein: CASSLAGALGEQFF.

The CDR3 protein is CSVALVGGELFF. The CDR3 bases are TGCAGCGTTGCGCTAGTGGGCGGGGAGCTGTTTTTT. V and J are TRBV29-1 and TRBJ2-2, with no clear D. V was trimmed by 4 bases and J by 7 bases, leaving 10 bases between them. This CDR3 has 12 residues. Germline CDR1 and CDR2: SQVTM and ANQGSEA.

The rearrangement joins TRBV24-1 to TRBJ2-3; D is undetermined. CDR1 is KGHDR and CDR2 is SFDVKD in the germline V gene. Trimming shortened V by 7 bases and J by 7 bases, and 8 bases separated the two germline ends. The CDR3 is made up of 11 amino acids. CDR3 region: CATSYGNTQYF. The CDR3 DNA reads TGTGCCACCAGCTACGGTAATACGCAGTATTTT.